A single sample gave rise to the 27 T cell receptor beta chains below, sequenced in a study of low-dose radiotherapy and immunotherapy resistance in tumors. Time point here: after trial treatment. As to treatment: LDRT plus nivolumab, ipilimumab, low-dose cyclophosphamide and aspirin (RACIN trial). TRAV- and TRBV-specific primers were used for first-strand cDNA, which covered alpha and beta chains. A constant-region primer paired with the V-primer adapter amplified TCRs over roughly 18 PCR cycles. From the reads, TCRdb called clonotypes with MiXCR, one entry per CDR3 protein. The sample has 95,000 to 100,000 distinct CDR3 sequences, under 25% seen once; the top ten hold approximately 4%. Sequences were derived from PBMCs, sampled after low-dose radiotherapy plus immunotherapy. The receptors were sampled from a male donor with prostate cancer.

There are many counts of this clonotype. The chain is built from TRBV27 and TRBJ2-3; 7 positions match TRBD1. CDR1 and CDR2 from the germline V gene are MNHEY and SMNVEV (reference sequence). V shed 5 bases, J shed 1 base, and the junction held 6 bases outside the gene matches. The CDR3 is 15 residues long. CDR3 protein: CASSPDRFRTDTQYF. In DNA, the CDR3 is TGTGCCAGCAGTCCGGACAGGTTCCGCACAGATACGCAGTATTTT.

This clonotype was seen repeatedly, ten times or more. The rearrangement joins TRBV30 to TRBJ2-7, with unresolved D. V lost 1 base and J lost 6, with 16 bases in between. The V gene's germline CDR1 is GTSNPN and CDR2 SVGIG (reference sequence). The CDR3 consists of 14 residues. In nucleotides, the CDR3 is TGTGCCTGGAGTGGCTCCCCAAGTACGGGCGAGCAGTACTTC. Residues: CAWSGSPSTGEQYF.

At least ten counts were recorded for this clonotype. The rearrangement uses TRBV10-3 and TRBJ2-5, with 8 bases identical to TRBD1. Trimming removed 6 bases from V and 2 bases from J; junction bases left unmatched: 5. In germline, CDR1 is ENHRY, CDR2 SYGVKD. The CDR3 has 14 amino acids. The CDR3 spells CAIRADRGQETQYF. The DNA for the CDR3 is TGTGCCATCAGGGCTGACAGGGGACAAGAGACCCAGTACTTC.

This clonotype was seen ten or more times. The rearrangement links TRBV3-1 to TRBJ2-1; no firm D call. V was cut by 4 bases and J by 10 bases, with 14 bases left in between. Germline V gene sequence: CDR1 LGHDT, CDR2 YNNKEL (reference sequence). The CDR3 has 13 amino acids. CDR3 amino acids: CASSPGSGWEQFF. The DNA for the CDR3 is TGTGCCAGCAGCCCCGGGTCCGGTTGGGAGCAGTTCTTC.

In its sample, this clonotype was seen many times. Here the CDR3 reads CASSLGAGVSYQETQYF. The DNA for the CDR3 is TGTGCCAGCAGCTTGGGGGCGGGGGTAAGCTACCAAGAGACCCAGTACTTC. This chain joins TRBV5-4 and TRBJ2-5; 7 bases fit TRBD2. The CDR3 sequence is 17 residues long. Germline CDR1 reads SGHNT; CDR2 reads YYREEE (reference sequence). The V and J ends lost 0 bases and 0 bases, in that order; junction bases with no gene match: 8.

This clonotype was counted many times. J is TRBJ1-1 and V is TRBV20-1; D gene unclear. From germline, CDR1 is DFQATT and CDR2 SNEGSKA (reference sequence). The V end was cut by 6 bases, the J end by 8 bases, with 16 bases between. CDR3 length: 12 residues. The CDR3 here is CSANHLQYEAFF. In nucleotides, the CDR3 is TGCAGTGCCAACCACCTCCAGTACGAAGCTTTCTTT.

The table lists this clonotype with many counts. The V gene is TRBV11-2, the J gene TRBJ2-5, with 10 bases identical to TRBD2. With V trimmed by 2 bases and J by 4 bases, 7 bases remained unmatched. The V gene's germline CDR1 is SGHAT and CDR2 FQNNGV. The CDR3 spans 16 residues. The CDR3 sequence: CASSLTAGGLSETQYF. In DNA, the CDR3 is TGTGCCAGCAGCTTAACAGCGGGGGGGCTCTCAGAGACCCAGTACTTC.

This clonotype was seen repeatedly, ten times or more. CDR3 sequence: CASSRIRETQYF. The CDR3 coding sequence is TGTGCCAGCAGCCGGATCCGAGAGACCCAGTACTTC. The chain couples TRBV3-1 to TRBJ2-5; D gene unclear. V lost 4 bases and J 4 bases, leaving 7 bases between the germline ends. The CDR3 extends over 12 amino acids. Germline V gene lookup returns CDR1 LGHDT and CDR2 YNNKEL (reference sequence).

This clonotype was picked up many times. The chain recombines TRBV19 with TRBJ2-7; D possibly corresponds to TRBD2 (6 bases). The CDR3 contains 16 residues. Germline loops: CDR1 LNHDA, CDR2 SQIVND (reference sequence). Trimming pared 4 bases from V and 1 base from J, leaving 17 bases between. The CDR3 reads CASSTPGGATSYEQYF. CDR3 bases: TGTGCCAGTAGTACCCCCGGAGGGGCTACTTCCTACGAGCAGTACTTC.

This clonotype was detected many times. The chain has TRBV5-4 and TRBJ2-3; 7 bases line up with TRBD2. The CDR3 consists of 15 residues. The junction had 12 bases not matched to a gene; V was cut back by 9 bases and J by 2 bases. Germline CDR1 reads SGHNT; CDR2 reads YYREEE (reference sequence). CDR3 nucleotide sequence: TGTGCCACCGCCTCCCTGGGGGGGATCACAGATACGCAGTATTTT. Protein: CATASLGGITDTQYF.

This clonotype was recorded many times. The chain couples TRBV28 to TRBJ2-1; 9 positions match TRBD1. Germline CDR1 MDHEN, CDR2 SYDVKM. This CDR3 has 17 residues. The V and J ends lost 6 bases and 8 bases, in that order; junction bases with no gene match: 17. CDR3 in amino acids: CASRTRSGRTGVHEQFF. CDR3 sequence (DNA): TGTGCCAGCAGGACACGGAGTGGAAGGACAGGGGTCCATGAGCAGTTCTTC.

This clonotype was seen repeatedly, ten times or more. The chain links TRBV9 to TRBJ2-1; 7 bases agree with TRBD2. The V gene end was trimmed by 0 bases and the J gene end by 8 bases; junction bases not matched to a gene: 5. Per germline, CDR1 SGDLS and CDR2 YYNGEE. This CDR3 has 14 amino acids. CDR3 region: CASSVGRGVDEQFF. As DNA, the CDR3 is TGTGCCAGCAGCGTAGGTCGGGGGGTTGATGAGCAGTTCTTC.

Comments on this clonotype: Because the CDR3's place on the DNA is in doubt, the DNA is left out and the CDR3 is given as listed by TCRdb. V gene TRBV6-1 combines with J gene TRBJ1-4; the table names TRBD1, a call not compared with the DNA. Germline-derived CDR1 and CDR2 are MNHNS and SASEGT. Inclusive of both ends, the CDR3 amounts to 15 amino acids. The CDR3 loop is CASSLDRNEKLFFFF.

Many counts were recorded for this clonotype. The genes are TRBV7-2 and TRBJ1-5; D remains ambiguous. The CDR3 consists of 14 residues. CDR1 is SGHTA and CDR2 is FQGNSA in the germline V gene. Trimming took off 5 bases at V and 6 bases at J, with 14 bases between the two ends. CDR3 nucleotides: TGTGCCAGCAGCCCCCAGACGCAGAGTCAGCCCCAGCATTTT. Translated: CASSPQTQSQPQHF.

Regarding this clonotype: A much larger clone sits a single nucleotide away, making a read error possible. This chain connects TRBV5-1 to TRBJ2-1; D ambiguous. Germline V lookup: CDR1 SGHRS, CDR2 YFSETQ. The CDR3 extends over 18 amino acids. Trimming took 6 bases from V and 10 from J, leaving 32 bases between them. CDR3 coding DNA: TGCGCCAGCATCCAACCGACCCCGGGCCCCGCTAAATCCTACGAGCAGTTCTTC. Amino acid sequence: CASIQPTPGPAKSYEQFF.

This clonotype showed up many times. J is TRBJ2-1 and V is TRBV2; TRBD2 matches at 13 bases. The CDR3 covers 14 residues. Losses at the gene ends were 8 bases for V and 12 bases for J; bases not matched to a gene: 10. The germline V gene has CDR1 SNHLY and CDR2 FYNNEI. CDR3 sequence (DNA): TGTGCCAGCTCCGGGACTAGCGGGGTTCAAGGGCAGTTCTTC. Translating gives CASSGTSGVQGQFF.

J is TRBJ2-7 and V is TRBV5-1; TRBD2 matches at 14 bases. The CDR3 has 16 residues. V shed 4 bases and J 4 bases; nucleotides not matched to a gene: 7. Germline-derived CDR1 and CDR2 are SGHRS and YFSETQ. CDR3 in amino acids: CASSAGTSGGSYEQYF. The CDR3 DNA reads TGCGCCAGCAGCGCCGGGACTAGCGGGGGTTCATACGAGCAGTACTTC.

In its sample, this clonotype was seen many times. The CDR3, as DNA: TGCGCCAGCAGTCGGGCGGGGAGTAGGAACAATGAGCAGTTCTTC. Translation gives CASSRAGSRNNEQFF. V and J are TRBV23-1 and TRBJ2-1, with D possibly TRBD2 on 6 matching bases. TRBV23-1 is an ORF, and what it does is uncertain. Trimming pared 4 bases from V and 5 bases from J, leaving 15 bases between. This CDR3 is built from 15 residues.

This clonotype has ten or more counts. The chain carries TRBV11-2 and TRBJ2-1; 10 bases align to TRBD2. From germline, CDR1 is SGHAT and CDR2 FQNNGV. The CDR3 runs to 17 residues. The ends lost 1 base at V and 2 bases at J; junction bases unmatched: 5. The CDR3 DNA is TGTGCCAGCAGCTTAGCGGCTAGCGGGGGCCCCTACAATGAGCAGTTCTTC. Translation: CASSLAASGGPYNEQFF.

The sample holds a few counts of this clonotype. V and J are TRBV29-1 and TRBJ2-2; D perhaps matches TRBD1 (6 bases). Trimming left V 2 bases short and J 6 bases short, with 13 bases between. The CDR3 is 14 residues long. Per the germline V gene, CDR1 is SQVTM and CDR2 is ANQGSEA. The CDR3 region has the DNA TGCAGCGTTGAAACAGGGATTATCTCCGGGGAGCTGTTTTTT. Translated: CSVETGIISGELFF.

The table lists this clonotype with many counts. This chain uses TRBV19 with TRBJ1-1; TRBD1 might be the D (5 bases). Germline lookup yields CDR1 LNHDA and CDR2 SQIVND (reference sequence). Trimming pared 6 bases from V and 6 bases from J, leaving 14 bases between. The length of the CDR3 is 13 residues. The CDR3 DNA is TGTGCCAGTAGCCTCCCGGCGGGGCCTGAAGCTTTCTTT. Translated: CASSLPAGPEAFF.

This clonotype was counted ten times or more. The chain is built from TRBV20-1 and TRBJ2-1; TRBD1 aligns across 9 bases. The V gene's germline CDR1 is DFQATT and CDR2 SNEGSKA (reference sequence). J was trimmed by 7 bases and V by 3 bases; bases with no gene match: 7. The CDR3 covers 14 residues. CDR3 residues: CSASRTGGVNEQFF. As DNA, the CDR3 is TGCAGTGCTAGCAGAACAGGGGGCGTGAATGAGCAGTTCTTC.

V is TRBV5-4 and J is TRBJ2-5; 9 bases fit TRBD1. Germline trimming cut 4 bases from V and 2 bases from J; bases unmatched to any gene: 9. Germline-derived CDR1 and CDR2 are SGHNT and YYREEE (reference sequence). This CDR3 spans 16 amino acids. CDR3 coding DNA: TGTGCCAGCAGCCCGGACAGGGGCCAGGGGCAAGAGACCCAGTACTTC. As protein: CASSPDRGQGQETQYF.

This clonotype was recorded at least ten times. V usage is TRBV7-3 and J usage is TRBJ1-5; D gene ambiguous. Trimming shortened V by 1 base and J by 5 bases, and 9 bases separated the two germline ends. The CDR3 totals 14 residues. Germline V lookup: CDR1 SGHTA, CDR2 FQGTGA. CDR3 sequence reads: CASSLKGGDQPQHF. The DNA of the CDR3 is TGTGCCAGCAGCTTAAAGGGCGGGGATCAGCCCCAGCATTTT. The variable domain in full, completed from reference TRBV7-3 and TRBJ1-5, reads GAGVSQTPSNKVTEKGKYVELRCDPISGHTALYWYRQSLGQGPEFLIYFQGTGAADDSGLPNDRFFAVRPEGSVSTLKIQRTERGDSAVYLCASSLKGGDQPQHFGDGTRLSIL.

This clonotype was counted at least ten times. The V and J genes are TRBV2 and TRBJ2-1; 7 nucleotides agree with TRBD2. Trimming took 10 bases from V and 6 from J; bases not matched to a gene: 9. The CDR3 is 13 residues long. Germline-derived CDR1 and CDR2 are SNHLY and FYNNEI. For the CDR3, the DNA is TGTGCCACCGGACTAGATCGTGGCAATGAGCAGTTCTTC. Translating gives CATGLDRGNEQFF.

This clonotype was counted only a few times. This may arise from a read error, as a much more abundant clone is one base away. The CDR3 spells CASSEGGNTIYF. The DNA of the CDR3 is TGTGCCAGCAGCGAAGGGGGAAACACCATATATTTT. The genes are TRBV2 and TRBJ1-3; D not resolved. Germline V CDR1 and CDR2: SNHLY, FYNNEI. The CDR3 is 12 amino acids.

The chain uses TRBV12-3 or TRBV12-4 and TRBJ1-1; D gene uncertain. This CDR3 is 13 amino acids long. V was shortened by 1 base and J by 7 bases, with 10 bases between the two germline ends. DNA of the CDR3: TGTGCCAGCAGTTTAGGTAGGCACAGTGAAGCTTTCTTT. This sequence encodes CASSLGRHSEAFF.